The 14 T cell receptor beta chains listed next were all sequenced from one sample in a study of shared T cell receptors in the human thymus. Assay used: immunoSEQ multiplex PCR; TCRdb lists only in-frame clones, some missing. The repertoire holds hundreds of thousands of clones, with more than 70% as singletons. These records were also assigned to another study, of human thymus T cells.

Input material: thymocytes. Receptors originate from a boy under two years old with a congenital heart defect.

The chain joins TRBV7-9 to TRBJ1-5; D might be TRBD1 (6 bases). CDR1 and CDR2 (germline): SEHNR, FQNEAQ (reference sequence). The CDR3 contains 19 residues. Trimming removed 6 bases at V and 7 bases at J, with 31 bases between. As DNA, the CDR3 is TGTGCCAGCAGACAATTAGGGGGGGCCCGGGACACCCGAGGCCAGCCCCAGCATTTT. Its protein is CASRQLGGARDTRGQPQHF.

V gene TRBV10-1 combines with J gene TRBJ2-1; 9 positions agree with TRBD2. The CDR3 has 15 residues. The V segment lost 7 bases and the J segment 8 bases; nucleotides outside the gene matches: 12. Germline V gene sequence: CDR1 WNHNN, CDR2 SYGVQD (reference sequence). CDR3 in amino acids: CASTDSGGLPDEQFF. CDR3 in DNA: TGCGCCAGCACTGATAGCGGGGGACTACCAGATGAGCAGTTCTTC.

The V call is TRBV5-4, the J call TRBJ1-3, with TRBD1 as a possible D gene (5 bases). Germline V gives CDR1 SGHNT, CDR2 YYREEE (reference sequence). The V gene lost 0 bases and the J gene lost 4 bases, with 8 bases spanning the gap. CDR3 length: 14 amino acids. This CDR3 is CASSLVGAGNTIYF. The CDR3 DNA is TGTGCCAGCAGCTTGGTAGGGGCGGGAAACACCATATATTTT. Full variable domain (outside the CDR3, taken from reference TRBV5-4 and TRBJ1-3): ETGVTQSPTHLIKTRGQQVTLRCSSQSGHNTVSWYQQALGQGPQFIFQYYREEENGRGNFPPRFSGLQFPNYSSELNVNALELDDSALYLCASSLVGAGNTIYFGEGSWLTVV.

In nucleotides, the CDR3 is TGTGCCAGCAGCCGGGGGACAGGGCGGAATTCACCCCTCCACTTT. It specifies CASSRGTGRNSPLHF. J is TRBJ1-6 and V is TRBV27; TRBD1 matches 9 bases. This CDR3 comprises 15 residues. V shed 6 bases, J shed 7 bases, and the junction held 7 bases outside the gene matches. Germline V gives CDR1 MNHEY, CDR2 SMNVEV (reference sequence).

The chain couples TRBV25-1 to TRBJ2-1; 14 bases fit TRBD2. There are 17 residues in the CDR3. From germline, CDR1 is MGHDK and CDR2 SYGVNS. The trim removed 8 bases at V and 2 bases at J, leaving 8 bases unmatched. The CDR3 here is CASEGLAGGRPYNEQFF. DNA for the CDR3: TGTGCCAGCGAAGGACTAGCGGGGGGCCGTCCCTACAATGAGCAGTTCTTC.

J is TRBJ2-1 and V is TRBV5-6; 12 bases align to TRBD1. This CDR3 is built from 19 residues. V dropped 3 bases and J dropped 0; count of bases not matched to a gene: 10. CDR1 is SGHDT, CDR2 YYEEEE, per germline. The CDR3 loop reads CASSWGQGALTYSYNEQFF. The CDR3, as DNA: TGTGCCAGCAGCTGGGGACAGGGGGCTTTAACCTACTCCTACAATGAGCAGTTCTTC.

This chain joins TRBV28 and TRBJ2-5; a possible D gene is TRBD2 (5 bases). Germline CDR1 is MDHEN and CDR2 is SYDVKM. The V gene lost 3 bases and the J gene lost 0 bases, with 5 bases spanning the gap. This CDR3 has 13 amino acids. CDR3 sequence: CASSLEDQETQYF. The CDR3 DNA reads TGTGCCAGCAGTTTGGAGGACCAAGAGACCCAGTACTTC. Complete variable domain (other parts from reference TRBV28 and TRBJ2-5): DVKVTQSSRYLVKRTGEKVFLECVQDMDHENMFWYRQDPGLGLRLIYFSYDVKMKEKGDIPEGYSVSREKKERFSLILESASTNQTSMYLCASSLEDQETQYFGPGTRLLVL.

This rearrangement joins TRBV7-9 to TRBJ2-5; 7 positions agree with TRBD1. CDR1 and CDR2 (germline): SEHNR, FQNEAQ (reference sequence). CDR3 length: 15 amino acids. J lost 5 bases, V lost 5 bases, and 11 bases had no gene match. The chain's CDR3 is CASSPCSGRGETQYF. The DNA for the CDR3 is TGTGCCAGCAGCCCATGTAGTGGCAGGGGGGAGACCCAGTACTTC.

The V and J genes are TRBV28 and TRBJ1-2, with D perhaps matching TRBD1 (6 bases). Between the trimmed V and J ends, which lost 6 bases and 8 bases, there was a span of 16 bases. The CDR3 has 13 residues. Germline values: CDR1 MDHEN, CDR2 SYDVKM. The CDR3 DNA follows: TGTGCCAGCAGACCTACAGGGATGCGCGGCTACACCTTC. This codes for CASRPTGMRGYTF.

The CDR3 spells CASYNRGRTDTQYF. The CDR3 DNA reads as TGTGCCAGCTATAACAGGGGACGCACAGATACGCAGTATTTT. This rearrangement joins TRBV6-1 to TRBJ2-3, with 7 bases identical to TRBD1. Trimming took 8 bases from V and 1 from J; bases not matched to a gene: 6. CDR1 is MNHNS, CDR2 SASEGT, per germline. CDR3 size: 14 residues.

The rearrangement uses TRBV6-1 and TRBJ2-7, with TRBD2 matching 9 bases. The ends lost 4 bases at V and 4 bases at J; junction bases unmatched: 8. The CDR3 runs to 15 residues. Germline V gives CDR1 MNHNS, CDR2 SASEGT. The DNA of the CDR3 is TGTGCCAGCAGTGTAGGGGGACTAGCTGTATACGAGCAGTACTTC. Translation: CASSVGGLAVYEQYF.

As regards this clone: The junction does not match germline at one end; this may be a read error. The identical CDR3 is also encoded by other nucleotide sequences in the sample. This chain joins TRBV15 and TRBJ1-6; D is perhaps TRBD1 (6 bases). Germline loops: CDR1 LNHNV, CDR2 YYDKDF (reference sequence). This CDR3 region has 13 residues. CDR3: CATRRTVNSPLHF. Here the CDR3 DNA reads TGTGCCACCAGAAGGACAGTTAATTCCCCCCTCCACTTT.

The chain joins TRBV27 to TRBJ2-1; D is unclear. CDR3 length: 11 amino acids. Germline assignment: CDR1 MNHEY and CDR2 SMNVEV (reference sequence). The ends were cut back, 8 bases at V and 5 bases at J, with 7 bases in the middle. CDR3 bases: TGTGCCAGCGCGAAGAACAATGAGCAGTTCTTC. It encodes CASAKNNEQFF.

DNA for the CDR3: TGTGCCAGCCACGCTGACAGGATACCCTACGAGCAGTACTTC. This sequence encodes CASHADRIPYEQYF. The rearrangement joins TRBV6-1 to TRBJ2-5; TRBD1 might be the D (6 bases). The J call may be in error: the DNA end matches TRBJ2-7 better. This CDR3 contains 14 residues. Per germline, CDR1 MNHNS and CDR2 SASEGT.